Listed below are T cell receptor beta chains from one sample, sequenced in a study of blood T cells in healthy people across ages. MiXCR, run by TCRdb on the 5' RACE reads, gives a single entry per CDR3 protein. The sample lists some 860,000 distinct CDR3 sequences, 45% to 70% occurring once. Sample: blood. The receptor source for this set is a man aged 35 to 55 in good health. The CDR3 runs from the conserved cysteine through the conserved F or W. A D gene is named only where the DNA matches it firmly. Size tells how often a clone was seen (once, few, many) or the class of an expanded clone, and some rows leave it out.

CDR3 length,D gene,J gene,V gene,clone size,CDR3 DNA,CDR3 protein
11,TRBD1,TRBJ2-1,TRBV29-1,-,TGCAGCGCCTGGACAGGGGATGAGCAGTTCTTC,CSAWTGDEQFF
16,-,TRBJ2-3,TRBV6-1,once,TGTGCCAGCAGTGAAGTTCTCAGGGCAGCCACAGATACGCAGTATTTT,CASSEVLRAATDTQYF
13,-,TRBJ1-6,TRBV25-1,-,TGTGCCAGCCGAGCGGAAGGGAGGCCACCCCTCCACTTT,CASRAEGRPPLHF
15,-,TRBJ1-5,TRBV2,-,TGTGCCAGCAGTGAAGAGGGAAGGGCCGATCAGCCCCAGCATTTT,CASSEEGRADQPQHF
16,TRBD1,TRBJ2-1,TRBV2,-,TGTGCCAGCAGTGATAGTAGACAGGGAATCTACAATGAGCAGTTCTTC,CASSDSRQGIYNEQFF
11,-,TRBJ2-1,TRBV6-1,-,TGTGCCGGCTCCCGGGGGACGGAGCAGTTCTTC,CAGSRGTEQFF
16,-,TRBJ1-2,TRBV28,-,TGTGCCAGCAGCATCCCGGGCCAGGGACCTAACTATGGCTACACCTTC,CASSIPGQGPNYGYTF
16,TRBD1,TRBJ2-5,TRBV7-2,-,TGTGCCAGCAGCTACTGGAGGGGACAGGGAGGCGAGACCCAGTACTTC,CASSYWRGQGGETQYF
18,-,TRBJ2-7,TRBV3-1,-,TGTGCCAGCAGCCCCCTTCGAATTGGACAGAGAAAAAGGTACGAGCAGTACTTC,CASSPLRIGQRKRYEQYF
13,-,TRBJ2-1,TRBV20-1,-,TGCAGTGCTAGCGTGGGGGCTTACAATGAGCAGTTCTTC,CSASVGAYNEQFF
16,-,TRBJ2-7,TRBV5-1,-,TGCGCCAGCAGCTTGGGAGGATCTCTTTTCTCCTACGAGCAGTACTTC,CASSLGGSLFSYEQYF
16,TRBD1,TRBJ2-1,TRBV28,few,TGTGCCAGCAGTACCCTGACAGGGATGGCCTACAATGAGCAGTTCTTC,CASSTLTGMAYNEQFF
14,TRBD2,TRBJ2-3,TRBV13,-,TGTGCCAGCAGCTCGAGCGGGAGGGGGTATACGCAGTATTTT,CASSSSGRGYTQYF
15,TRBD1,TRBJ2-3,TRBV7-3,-,TGTGCCAGCAGCCCGGACAGGGGTGGCACAGATACGCAGTATTTT,CASSPDRGGTDTQYF
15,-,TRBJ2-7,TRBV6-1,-,TGTGCCAGCAGGAGCCGGGACCGAGGTAACTACGAGCAGTACTTC,CASRSRDRGNYEQYF
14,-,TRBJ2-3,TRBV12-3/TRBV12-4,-,TGTGCCAGCAAAGAGCAGGGGATGACAGATACGCAGTATTTT,CASKEQGMTDTQYF
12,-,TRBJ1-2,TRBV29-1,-,TGCAGCGTTGAAAGGGGCCCCTATGGCTACACCTTC,CSVERGPYGYTF
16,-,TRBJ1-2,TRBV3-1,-,TGTGCCAGCAGCCAAGGCGACCCGACAGCGTTCTATGGCTACACCTTC,CASSQGDPTAFYGYTF
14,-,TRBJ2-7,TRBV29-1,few,TGCAGCGCGGCACAGGGAATCTCAACCTACGAGCAGTACTTC,CSAAQGISTYEQYF
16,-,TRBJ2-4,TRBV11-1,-,TGTGCCAGCAGCTTAGCCGCCACAGTTAAAGAAAACATTCAGTACTTC,CASSLAATVKENIQYF
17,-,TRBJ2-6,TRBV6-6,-,TGTGCCAGTGGTGCCGGGCCAATTCACTCTGGGGCCAACGTCCTGACTTTC,CASGAGPIHSGANVLTF
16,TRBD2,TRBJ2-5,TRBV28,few,TGTGCCAGCAGTTTACCCCTAGCGGGGGGAAAAGAGACCCAGTACTTC,CASSLPLAGGKETQYF
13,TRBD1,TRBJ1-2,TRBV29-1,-,TGCAGCGTTGAAGGTTACAGGGGCTATGGCTACACCTTC,CSVEGYRGYGYTF
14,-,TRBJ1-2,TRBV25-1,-,TGTGCCAGCAGTTCATCTAACCGGGCCGGTGGCTACACCTTC,CASSSSNRAGGYTF
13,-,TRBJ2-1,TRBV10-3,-,TGTGCCATCAGTTGGGACAACTACAATGAGCAGTTCTTC,CAISWDNYNEQFF
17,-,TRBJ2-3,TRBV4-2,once,TGTGCCAGCAGCCAAGTCTCTGGGACCCCTGCCACAGATACGCAGTATTTT,CASSQVSGTPATDTQYF
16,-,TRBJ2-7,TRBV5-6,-,TGTGCCAGCAGCTTGTACTATCGAGGGTCTCACTACGAGCAGTACTTC,CASSLYYRGSHYEQYF
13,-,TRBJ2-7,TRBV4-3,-,TGCGCCAGCAGCCAAGCGGATCCCTACGAGCAGTACTTC,CASSQADPYEQYF
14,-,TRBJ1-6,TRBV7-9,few,TGTGCCAGCAGCTTAGGAGGAAGGCCCCGACCCCTCCACTTT,CASSLGGRPRPLHF
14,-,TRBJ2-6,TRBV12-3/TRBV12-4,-,TGTGCCAGCAGTCTAAGGGGGACGTCCAACGTCCTGACTTTC,CASSLRGTSNVLTF
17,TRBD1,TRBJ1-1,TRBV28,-,TGTGCCAGCAGCTCAATAAGGACAGGCCTGTTGAACACTGAAGCTTTCTTT,CASSSIRTGLLNTEAFF
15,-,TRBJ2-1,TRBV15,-,TGTGCCACCAGCAGAGAGGGTCCCTCCTACAATGAGCAGTTCTTC,CATSREGPSYNEQFF
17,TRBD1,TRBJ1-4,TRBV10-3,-,TGTGCCATCAGTGAGTCGACGAGACAGGGCACTAATGAAAAACTGTTTTTT,CAISESTRQGTNEKLFF
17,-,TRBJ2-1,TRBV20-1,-,TGCAGTGCTAGAGCACTTTTTGAGGGGACCCTATACAATGAGCAGTTCTTC,CSARALFEGTLYNEQFF
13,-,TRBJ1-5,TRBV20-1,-,TGCAGTGCTAGAGCGACATCGTATGGTAGCCAGCATTTT,CSARATSYGSQHF
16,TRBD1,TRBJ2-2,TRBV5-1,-,TGCGCCAGCAGCTCCCAGGACAGGGAAGTAGGCGGGGAGCTGTTTTTT,CASSSQDREVGGELFF
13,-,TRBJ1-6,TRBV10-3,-,TGTGCCATCAGTGGGGGAAATAATTCACCCCTCCACTTT,CAISGGNNSPLHF
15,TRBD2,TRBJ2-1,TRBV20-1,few,TGCAGTGCTGTGCTAGCGGGGGGGGCCTACAATGAGCAGTTCTTC,CSAVLAGGAYNEQFF
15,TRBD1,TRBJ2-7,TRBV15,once,TGTGCCACCAGCAGATCTCGGGGACAGCTCTACGAGCAGTACTTC,CATSRSRGQLYEQYF
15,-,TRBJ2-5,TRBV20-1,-,TGCAGTGCCAGAGATTTAGTAGCGGATCACAATGAGCAGTACTTC,CSARDLVADHNEQYF
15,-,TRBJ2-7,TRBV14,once,TGTGCCAGCAGCCCAACTAGGGCCTACCTGGGCGAGCAGTACTTC,CASSPTRAYLGEQYF
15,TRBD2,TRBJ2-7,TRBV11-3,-,TGTGCCAGCAGCTTAGATCCGGGAGGTCCCTACAAGCAGTACTTC,CASSLDPGGPYKQYF
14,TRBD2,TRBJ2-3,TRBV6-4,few,TGTGCCAGCAGTACTAGCGGGGGGGCAGATACGCAGTATTTT,CASSTSGGADTQYF
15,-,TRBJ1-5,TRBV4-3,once,TGCGCCAGCAGCCAAGTGGGGGGTGGTAATCAGCCCCAGCATTTT,CASSQVGGGNQPQHF
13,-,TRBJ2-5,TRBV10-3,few,TGTGCCATCAGTGATGGACAGCAAGAGACCCAGTACTTC,CAISDGQQETQYF
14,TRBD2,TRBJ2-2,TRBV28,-,TGTGCCAGCACCCGACTAGCGGGGCCCGGGGAGCTGTTTTTT,CASTRLAGPGELFF
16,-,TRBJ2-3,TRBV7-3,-,TGTGCCAGCAGCTTAGATTCGGGGTCCTCGACGCATACGCAGTATTTT,CASSLDSGSSTHTQYF
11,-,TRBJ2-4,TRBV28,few,TGTGCCAGCAGGGGAGGAAACATTCAGTACTTC,CASRGGNIQYF
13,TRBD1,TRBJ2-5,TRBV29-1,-,TGCAGCGTCGCGGGACAGGTCCAAGAGACCCAGTACTTC,CSVAGQVQETQYF
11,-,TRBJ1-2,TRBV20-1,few,TGCAGTGCTCCCCTGGGGGCTGGCTACACCTTC,CSAPLGAGYTF
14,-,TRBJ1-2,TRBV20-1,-,TGCAGTGCTAGAACGGGGGTCAGTAACTATGGCTACACCTTC,CSARTGVSNYGYTF
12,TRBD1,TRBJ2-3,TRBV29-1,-,TGCAGCGCCCCCGACAGGGTTGGGACGCAGTATTTT,CSAPDRVGTQYF